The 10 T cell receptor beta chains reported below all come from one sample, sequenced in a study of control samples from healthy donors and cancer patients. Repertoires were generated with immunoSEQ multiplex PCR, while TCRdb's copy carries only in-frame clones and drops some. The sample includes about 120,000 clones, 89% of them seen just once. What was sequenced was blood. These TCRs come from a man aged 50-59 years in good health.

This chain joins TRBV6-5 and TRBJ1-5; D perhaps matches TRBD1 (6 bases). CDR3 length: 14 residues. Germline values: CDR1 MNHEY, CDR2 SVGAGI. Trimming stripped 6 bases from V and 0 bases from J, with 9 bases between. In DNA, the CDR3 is TGTGCCAGCAGAGGACAGTATAGCAATCAGCCCCAGCATTTT. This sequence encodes CASRGQYSNQPQHF.

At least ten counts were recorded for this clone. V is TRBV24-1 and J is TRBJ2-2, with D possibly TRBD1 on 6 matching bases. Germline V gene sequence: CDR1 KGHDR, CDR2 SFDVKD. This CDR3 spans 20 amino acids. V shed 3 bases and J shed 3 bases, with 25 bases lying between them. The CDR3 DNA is TGTGCCACCAGTGATCCAGGGGCCACATTCATGGATGGGGACACCGGGGAGCTGTTTTTT. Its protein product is CATSDPGATFMDGDTGELFF.

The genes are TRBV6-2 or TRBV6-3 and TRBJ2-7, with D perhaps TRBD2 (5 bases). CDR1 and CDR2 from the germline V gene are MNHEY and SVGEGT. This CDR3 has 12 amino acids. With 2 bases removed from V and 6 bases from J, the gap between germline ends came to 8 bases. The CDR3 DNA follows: TGTGCCAGCAGTTACCGGGGTTCCGAGCAGTACTTC. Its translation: CASSYRGSEQYF.

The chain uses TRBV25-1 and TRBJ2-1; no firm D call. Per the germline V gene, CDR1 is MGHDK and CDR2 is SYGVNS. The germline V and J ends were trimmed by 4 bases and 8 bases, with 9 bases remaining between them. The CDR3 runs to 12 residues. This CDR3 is CASSGNYYEQFF. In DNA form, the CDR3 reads TGTGCCAGCAGTGGGAATTACTATGAGCAGTTCTTC. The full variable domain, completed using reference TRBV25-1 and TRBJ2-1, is EADIYQTPRYLVIGTGKKITLECSQTMGHDKMYWYQQDPGMELHLIHYSYGVNSTEKGDLSSESTVSRIRTEHFPLTLESARPSHTSQYLCASSGNYYEQFFGPGTRLTVL.

In nucleotides, the CDR3 is TGTGCCAGCAGCATCCGGGGGCATTTGTTGAACTATGGCTACACCTTC. The encoded protein is CASSIRGHLLNYGYTF. The gene calls are TRBV5-6 and TRBJ1-2; D is perhaps TRBD1 (6 bases). Trimming removed 4 bases from V and 2 bases from J, with 18 bases in between. CDR1 SGHDT and CDR2 YYEEEE come from the germline V gene. This CDR3 has 16 amino acids.

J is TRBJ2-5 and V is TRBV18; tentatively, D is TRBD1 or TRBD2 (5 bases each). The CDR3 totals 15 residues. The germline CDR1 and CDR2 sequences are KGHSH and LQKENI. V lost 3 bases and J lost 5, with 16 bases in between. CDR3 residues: CASSPRDGSGETQYF. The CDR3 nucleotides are TGTGCCAGCTCACCTAGGGACGGCTCAGGGGAGACCCAGTACTTC.

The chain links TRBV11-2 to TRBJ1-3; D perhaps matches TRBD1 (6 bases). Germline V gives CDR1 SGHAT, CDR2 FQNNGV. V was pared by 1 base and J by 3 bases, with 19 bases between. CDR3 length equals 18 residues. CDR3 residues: CASSLVRPSTGYGNTIYF. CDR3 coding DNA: TGTGCCAGCAGCTTAGTTCGCCCGAGTACAGGGTATGGAAACACCATATATTTT.

This CDR3 reads CASSGLRGQGVSMGETQYF. The CDR3 DNA reads TGTGCCAGCAGTGGACTCCGGGGACAGGGCGTTAGCATGGGTGAGACCCAGTACTTC. The chain combines TRBV6-1 with TRBJ2-5; TRBD1 matches 9 bases. Germline CDR1 is MNHNS and CDR2 is SASEGT. The CDR3 spans 19 residues. J lost 5 bases, V lost 4 bases, and 20 bases had no gene match.

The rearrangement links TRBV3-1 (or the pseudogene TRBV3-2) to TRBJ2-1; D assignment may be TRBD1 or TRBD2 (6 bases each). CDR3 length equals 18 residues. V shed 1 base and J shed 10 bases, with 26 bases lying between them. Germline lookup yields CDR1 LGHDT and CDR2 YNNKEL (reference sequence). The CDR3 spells CASSQGGSGTYGGGEQFF. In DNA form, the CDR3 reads TGTGCCAGCAGCCAAGGGGGATCAGGGACCTACGGAGGGGGAGAGCAGTTCTTC.

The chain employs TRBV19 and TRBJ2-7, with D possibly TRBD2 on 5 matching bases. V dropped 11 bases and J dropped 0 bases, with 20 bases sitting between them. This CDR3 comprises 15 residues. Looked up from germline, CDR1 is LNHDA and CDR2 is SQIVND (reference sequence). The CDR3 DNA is TGTGCCCTGTGCGGGTCCCCTACTCCCTCCTACGAGCAGTACTTC. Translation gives CALCGSPTPSYEQYF. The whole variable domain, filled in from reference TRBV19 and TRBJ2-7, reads DGGITQSPKYLFRKEGQNVTLSCEQNLNHDAMYWYRQDPGQGLRLIYYSQIVNDFQKGDIAEGYSVSREKKESFPLTVTSAQKNPTAFYLCALCGSPTPSYEQYFGPGTRLTVT.